Below, one TCR beta chain is given with its context. Its target is unknown. The record originates from a study of post-analysis software for immune sequencing data. Study findings and constraints: There were roughly 5 TRBV segments more frequent in patients than controls, and TRBV5-6, TRBV5-1 and TRBV20-1 were among them.

CDR1 SGHTA and CDR2 FQGNSA come from the germline V gene. Between the trimmed V and J ends, which lost 4 bases and 9 bases, there was a span of 13 bases. This CDR3 region has 13 residues. TCR beta libraries were prepared from cDNA with unique molecular identifiers. In TCRdb, the PCR reads were re-called with MiXCR into one record per CDR3 protein. Here the sample spans more than 500,000 distinct CDR3 sequences, around a third being singletons. The TCR originated in a girl younger than 18 with multiple sclerosis. The material sequenced was blood. V and J are TRBV7-2 and TRBJ2-1; D is uncertain. CDR3 in DNA: TGTGCCAGCAGCTCCTCTGTCCTCGGTGAGCAGTTCTTC. Its protein product is CASSSSVLGEQFF.